These 14 T cell receptor beta chains share one sample of origin, sequenced in a study of blood T cell repertoires in COVID-19. Some clones are missing from TCRdb's copy, which holds only in-frame ones; the method was immunoSEQ multiplex PCR. Of around 79,000 clones in the sample, 75% to 90% are singletons; the top ten hold more than 11%. The sequenced sample was peripheral blood. These receptors all come from a man in his 70s with active or convalescent COVID-19.

This clone has only one observation. The V call is TRBV19, the J call TRBJ1-2, with 7 bases identical to TRBD1. The CDR3 consists of 15 residues. The V gene end was trimmed by 7 bases and the J gene end by 4 bases; junction bases not matched to a gene: 12. Germline CDR1 reads LNHDA; CDR2 reads SQIVND (reference sequence). The CDR3 sequence: CASTPGGGFAYGYTF. The CDR3 bases are TGTGCCAGTACCCCGGGAGGGGGCTTCGCCTATGGCTACACCTTC.

The chain carries TRBV6-1 and TRBJ2-7; 11 nucleotides line up with TRBD2. Germline V gene sequence: CDR1 MNHNS, CDR2 SASEGT. Trimming at V came to 6 bases and at J to 0 bases, leaving 4 bases not matched to a gene. This CDR3 has 15 amino acids. Written as DNA, the CDR3 is TGTGCCAGCAGCGAAACTAGCGGGAGCTCCTACGAGCAGTACTTC. Its translation is CASSETSGSSYEQYF.

The chain combines TRBV5-1 with TRBJ2-5, with 8 positions matching TRBD2. The V gene end was trimmed by 6 bases and the J gene end by 1 base; junction bases not matched to a gene: 5. CDR1 is SGHRS, CDR2 YFSETQ, per germline. CDR3 length: 14 residues. CDR3 loop: CASMKREPQETQYF. The CDR3 DNA reads TGCGCCAGCATGAAGCGGGAGCCCCAAGAGACCCAGTACTTC. Looking up the rest from reference TRBV5-1 and TRBJ2-5 gives the full variable domain: KAGVTQTPRYLIKTRGQQVTLSCSPISGHRSVSWYQQTPGQGLQFLFEYFSETQRNKGNFPGRFSGRQFSNSRSEMNVSTLELGDSALYLCASMKREPQETQYFGPGTRLLVL.

This chain joins TRBV19 and TRBJ1-6; D may be TRBD1 (5 bases). The V and J ends lost 6 bases and 7 bases respectively, with 16 bases between them. CDR3 length: 15 residues. The germline V gene has CDR1 LNHDA and CDR2 SQIVND (reference sequence). DNA of the CDR3: TGTGCCAGTAGGGTTGACTCAGGGAAGAATTCACCCCTCCACTTT. Its protein product is CASRVDSGKNSPLHF.

This clone was counted only a few times. The rearrangement uses TRBV2 and TRBJ2-6; D gene ambiguous. CDR1 SNHLY and CDR2 FYNNEI come from the germline V gene. Trimming pared 3 bases from V and 2 bases from J, leaving 8 bases between. This CDR3 spans 15 amino acids. DNA for the CDR3: TGTGCCAGCAGTGATCGTCTTCCTGGGGCCAACGTCCTGACTTTC. Amino acid sequence: CASSDRLPGANVLTF.

J is TRBJ1-5 and V is TRBV5-1, with D possibly matching TRBD1 (6 bases). Germline assignment: CDR1 SGHRS and CDR2 YFSETQ. Trimming took off 0 bases at V and 6 bases at J, with 13 bases between the two ends. CDR3 length equals 15 residues. CDR3 amino acids: CASSLEGRGSQPQHF. CDR3 DNA: TGCGCCAGCAGCTTGGAGGGCAGGGGAAGTCAGCCCCAGCATTTT.

V and J are TRBV6-2 or TRBV6-3 and TRBJ2-1; D unclear. CDR1 is MNHEY, CDR2 SVGEGT, per germline. Trimming removed 5 bases from V and 0 bases from J, with 2 bases in between. The CDR3 loop spans 12 amino acids. The CDR3 DNA reads as TGTGCCAGCAGTCTCTCCTACAATGAGCAGTTCTTC. Amino acid sequence: CASSLSYNEQFF.

The chain links TRBV6-5 to TRBJ1-2, with 7 bases matching TRBD1. Trimming took 5 bases from V and 4 from J; bases not matched to a gene: 10. The CDR3 consists of 15 residues. Germline V gene lookup returns CDR1 MNHEY and CDR2 SVGAGI. The CDR3 here is CASSKDRRQAYGYTF. The CDR3 region has the DNA TGTGCCAGCAGTAAGGACAGGCGACAAGCCTATGGCTACACCTTC.

This sequence joins TRBV7-3 and TRBJ1-1; 8 positions match TRBD1. The junction had 10 bases not matched to a gene; V was cut back by 4 bases and J by 6 bases. The CDR3 spans 15 residues. Germline CDR1 is SGHTA and CDR2 is FQGTGA. CDR3 DNA sequence: TGTGCCAGCAGCTCCATCGGACAGGGCGGCTCTGAAGCTTTCTTT. Translation gives CASSSIGQGGSEAFF.

The chain couples TRBV7-2 to TRBJ2-3; D perhaps matches TRBD2 (6 bases). Trimming pared 7 bases from V and 6 bases from J, leaving 20 bases between. The CDR3 extends over 15 amino acids. CDR1 is SGHTA, CDR2 FQGNSA, per germline. CDR3 bases: TGTGCCAGCAAAAGGAGGGGTGCGACACCCGATACGCAGTATTTT. Protein product: CASKRRGATPDTQYF.

The chain uses TRBV3-1 (or the pseudogene TRBV3-2) and TRBJ2-1, with 7 bases identical to TRBD2. This CDR3 spans 15 amino acids. V lost 2 bases and J lost 2; bases outside the gene matches: 3. Germline CDR1 is LGHDT and CDR2 is YNNKEL (reference sequence). CDR3 in DNA: TGTGCCAGCAGCCAATCCGGGACTACCTACAATGAGCAGTTCTTC. Translating gives CASSQSGTTYNEQFF.

The chain has TRBV10-2 and TRBJ2-3, with D tentatively TRBD2 (6 bases). Germline V gives CDR1 WSHSY, CDR2 SAAADI. The germline V and J ends were trimmed by 10 bases and 5 bases, with 16 bases remaining between them. The CDR3 contains 13 residues. CDR3 region: CATHSGGIDTQYF. CDR3 in DNA: TGCGCCACCCACTCCGGGGGAATAGATACGCAGTATTTT.

Points on this clone: Other nucleotide sequences from this sample produce the same CDR3. The gene calls are TRBV5-1 and TRBJ2-7; 9 nucleotides align to TRBD1. The V gene end was trimmed by 0 bases and the J gene end by 4 bases; junction bases not matched to a gene: 5. Germline CDR1 and CDR2: SGHRS and YFSETQ. This CDR3 region has 15 residues. CDR3 in amino acids: CASSLAGQGSYEQYF. The CDR3 DNA reads as TGCGCCAGCAGCTTGGCCGGACAGGGGTCGTACGAGCAGTACTTC.

The V and J genes are TRBV5-1 and TRBJ1-4; 8 bases are shared with TRBD1. Trimming took 0 bases from V and 5 from J; bases not matched to a gene: 3. The CDR3 loop spans 15 amino acids. Germline CDR1 is SGHRS and CDR2 is YFSETQ. The CDR3 nucleotides read TGCGCCAGCAGCTTGGCGGGACAGGTCAATGAAAAACTGTTTTTT. Translating it yields CASSLAGQVNEKLFF.